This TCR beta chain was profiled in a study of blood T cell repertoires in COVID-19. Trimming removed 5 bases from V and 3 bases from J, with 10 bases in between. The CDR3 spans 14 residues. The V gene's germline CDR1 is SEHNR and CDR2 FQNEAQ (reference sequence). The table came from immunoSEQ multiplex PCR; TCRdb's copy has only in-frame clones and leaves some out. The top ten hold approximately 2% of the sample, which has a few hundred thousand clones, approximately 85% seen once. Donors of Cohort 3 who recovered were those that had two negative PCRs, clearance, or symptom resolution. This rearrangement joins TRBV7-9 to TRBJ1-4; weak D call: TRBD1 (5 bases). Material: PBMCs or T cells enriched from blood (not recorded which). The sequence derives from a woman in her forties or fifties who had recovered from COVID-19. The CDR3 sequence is CASSAGLPNEKLFF. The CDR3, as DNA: TGTGCCAGCAGCGCGGGACTTCCTAATGAAAAACTGTTTTTT.